Listed here is a single T cell receptor (beta chain). Its cognate antigen is unknown. Treatment denoted: around 19 received Ad26.COV2.S at low or high dose, single or two shots; five or six received placebo; per-sample allocation not given. Sampling was done on day 63 after the first vaccine or placebo injection. CDR3 length: 15 amino acids. The germline CDR1 and CDR2 sequences are SGHRS and YFSETQ. Trimming at V came to 6 bases and at J to 0 bases, leaving 3 bases not matched to a gene. Sequenced by immunoSEQ multiplex PCR; TCRdb stores in-frame clones only, minus some. The sample contains about 680,000 clones, around 92% of which appear only once. The source of the sample is a study of Ad26.COV2.S vaccination and SARS-CoV-2 variants. As for the study in general: Ad26.COV2.S was injected intramuscularly once or twice, 56 days apart. Points from the study as a whole: Vaccinees and placebo recipients showed similar non-spike TCR breadth. Measurements of TCR breadth and depth may have given underestimates of the total T cell responses.

This chain connects TRBV5-1 to TRBJ1-4; TRBD1 matches 9 bases. The TCR sequence derives from a person between 18 and 60 years old who received the Ad26.COV2.S COVID-19 vaccine or a placebo. The input for sequencing was peripheral blood, taken in a trial of Ad26.COV2.S vaccine versus placebo. The CDR3 DNA follows: TGCGCCAGCACGGGACAGGGTGCAACTAATGAAAAACTGTTTTTT. It specifies CASTGQGATNEKLFF.